This T cell receptor beta chain was recorded in a study of shared clonotypes between healthy human individuals. Selected positively for CCR7 and CD45RO-negative, naive CD8 cells excluded terminally differentiated effector memory CD45RA+ cells. TCRdb's table, derived via immunoSEQ multiplex PCR, lists solely in-frame clones and lacks some. The sample records approximately 600,000 clones, 85% to 95% being singletons. The germline V gene encodes CDR1 LNHDA and CDR2 SQIVND (reference sequence). V lost 5 bases, J lost 3 bases, and 17 bases lay in between. The CDR3 runs to 16 residues. The TCR originated in a woman aged 25 to 39 in good health. The rearrangement joins TRBV19 to TRBJ1-5, with D unresolved. The material sequenced was naive CD8+ T cells sorted from blood. The CDR3 here is CASSSDLQTYNQPQHF. CDR3 nucleotides: TGTGCCAGTAGTTCGGACCTTCAGACGTACAATCAGCCCCAGCATTTT.